The 14 T cell receptor beta chains in this list originate from one sample, sequenced in a study of glioma-infiltrating T cells after dendritic cell vaccination. Sequenced by immunoSEQ multiplex PCR; TCRdb stores in-frame clones only, minus some. The table lists 65,000 or so clones, roughly nine tenths of them singletons. Time point defined: after dendritic cell vaccination, including at tumor progression/relapse. This sample comprised blood, obtained after dendritic cell vaccination. These receptors all stem from a human donor with glioblastoma.

This chain links TRBV4-3 with TRBJ1-2, with 7 bases that match TRBD1. This CDR3 has 19 residues. Germline CDR1 is LGHNA and CDR2 is YSLEER. V lost 3 bases and J lost 2; bases outside the gene matches: 18. CDR3 residues: CASSQAGRGATERNYGYTF. CDR3 DNA sequence: TGCGCCAGCAGCCAGGCCGGCAGGGGGGCTACCGAACGGAACTATGGCTACACCTTC.

The rearrangement joins TRBV11-2 to TRBJ1-1; no firm D call. The CDR3 is 13 residues long. V lost 4 bases and J lost 2, with 8 bases in between. CDR1 SGHAT and CDR2 FQNNGV come from the germline V gene. The CDR3 protein is CASSYTSNTEAFF. The CDR3 region has the DNA TGTGCCAGCAGCTACACATCCAACACTGAAGCTTTCTTT.

This clone was found a few times. V usage is TRBV4-2 and J usage is TRBJ1-4; D is ambiguous. The germline V gene encodes CDR1 LGHNA and CDR2 YNFKEQ. The CDR3 contains 15 residues. Trimming took 0 bases from V and 5 from J, leaving 10 bases between them. The CDR3 is CASSQDGQTNEKLFF. CDR3 in DNA: TGTGCCAGCAGCCAAGATGGGCAGACCAATGAAAAACTGTTTTTT.

V is TRBV11-2 and J is TRBJ1-2, with TRBD1 as a possible D gene (6 bases). Germline V gives CDR1 SGHAT, CDR2 FQNNGV. The CDR3 runs 17 residues. Trimming removed 4 bases from V and 8 bases from J, with 26 bases in between. This CDR3 reads CASSYPSGQLPGGGYTF. CDR3 nucleotide sequence: TGTGCCAGCAGCTACCCCTCAGGACAGCTCCCGGGTGGGGGCTACACCTTC.

The chain employs TRBV19 and TRBJ1-4; TRBD1 is a possible D gene (5 bases). CDR3 length equals 14 residues. Trimming shortened V by 7 bases and J by 5 bases, and 14 bases separated the two germline ends. Germline V gene sequence: CDR1 LNHDA, CDR2 SQIVND (reference sequence). The CDR3, as DNA: TGTGCCAGTATGGCGGCAGGGAGGAATGAAAAACTGTTTTTT. This translates into CASMAAGRNEKLFF.

This clone appeared a few times. The J gene is TRBJ1-2, the V gene TRBV6-5, with D unresolved. V was shortened by 3 bases and J by 10 bases, with 9 bases between the two germline ends. This CDR3 is built from 11 residues. Germline assignment: CDR1 MNHEY and CDR2 SVGAGI. The CDR3 DNA reads TGTGCCAGCAGTTATTTGAGTTCCTACACCTTC. Amino acids: CASSYLSSYTF.

The gene calls are TRBV6-4 and TRBJ2-4; 8 positions match TRBD1. CDR3 length: 13 residues. V gave up 0 bases and J gave up 8 bases; unmatched junction bases: 0. Germline CDR1 is MRHNA and CDR2 is SNTAGT. In DNA, the CDR3 is TGTGCCAGCAGTGACTCGGACAGGGACATTCAGTACTTC. Protein sequence: CASSDSDRDIQYF.

The chain has TRBV6-6 and TRBJ2-3; a weak D match, TRBD2 (7 bases). V was cut by 5 bases and J by 3 bases, with 18 bases left in between. This CDR3 has 16 amino acids. The germline V gene has CDR1 MNHNY and CDR2 SVGAGI (reference sequence). CDR3 in DNA: TGTGCCAGCAGTCCACGGGTGGGGGGGCCGACAGATACGCAGTATTTT. This encodes CASSPRVGGPTDTQYF.

The gene calls are TRBV4-1 and TRBJ1-2, with 7 bases that match TRBD1. Trimming took 0 bases from V and 7 from J; bases not matched to a gene: 8. The CDR3 has 15 amino acids. Germline-derived CDR1 and CDR2 are MGHRA and YSYEKL. The CDR3 DNA reads as TGCGCCAGCAGCCAAGATACAGGGGACGGGTCTGGCTACACCTTC. Amino acid sequence: CASSQDTGDGSGYTF.

The gene calls are TRBV11-3 and TRBJ1-4; D ambiguous. This CDR3 has 15 amino acids. Germline values: CDR1 SGHNT, CDR2 YENEEA. V lost 1 base and J 1 base, leaving 7 bases between the germline ends. As DNA, the CDR3 is TGTGCCAGCAGCTTAGGGCGGCTAACTAATGAAAAACTGTTTTTT. This gives the protein CASSLGRLTNEKLFF.

V usage is TRBV11-2 and J usage is TRBJ2-2; 12 bases are shared with TRBD2. The germline CDR1 and CDR2 sequences are SGHAT and FQNNGV. Unmatched junction bases numbered 8, after V lost 1 base and J lost 5 bases. This CDR3 contains 18 residues. The CDR3 DNA reads as TGTGCCAGCAGCTTAGGATTACTAGCGGGAGGACAGACCGGGGAGCTGTTTTTT. Translation: CASSLGLLAGGQTGELFF.

The J gene is TRBJ1-2, the V gene TRBV4-2, with D perhaps matching TRBD1 (6 bases). Germline CDR1 is LGHNA and CDR2 is YNFKEQ. V was pared by 5 bases and J by 2 bases, with 12 bases between. The CDR3 is made up of 14 amino acids. CDR3 protein: CASSGGGRNYGYTF. CDR3 DNA: TGTGCCAGCAGCGGGGGGGGCAGAAACTATGGCTACACCTTC.

V gene TRBV9 combines with J gene TRBJ1-5, with unresolved D. V shed 3 bases and J shed 3 bases, with 13 bases lying between them. This CDR3 spans 15 amino acids. CDR1 is SGDLS, CDR2 YYNGEE, per germline. The CDR3 DNA reads as TGTGCCAGCAGCGCCAGTGGGAGTTACAATCAGCCCCAGCATTTT. Encoded protein: CASSASGSYNQPQHF.

This clone has only one observation. The chain joins TRBV18 to TRBJ2-7; D is perhaps TRBD2 (6 bases). The CDR3 is made up of 14 amino acids. The germline CDR1 and CDR2 sequences are KGHSH and LQKENI. Trimming took 5 bases from V and 1 from J, leaving 12 bases between them. DNA for the CDR3: TGTGCCAGCTCAACTGGGCTAGCGTCCTACGAGCAGTACTTC. It encodes CASSTGLASYEQYF. The full variable domain, in which reference TRBV18 and TRBJ2-7 provide the parts outside the CDR3, is NAGVMQNPRHLVRRRGQEARLRCSPMKGHSHVYWYRQLPEEGLKFMVYLQKENIIDESGMPKERFSAEFPKEGPSILRIQQVVRGDSAAYFCASSTGLASYEQYFGPGTRLTVT.